This T cell receptor beta chain was observed in a study of blood T cell repertoires in COVID-19. On the study more broadly: COVID-19 samples, acute and convalescent, were from the United States, Italy and Spain. Sources were T cells, B-cell-depleted T cells, or PBMCs; the material itself was cDNA or gDNA.

Per the study methods: Using reference gene primer amplification, nucleated cell counts were estimated. Some clones are missing from TCRdb's copy, which holds only in-frame ones; the method was immunoSEQ multiplex PCR. The V and J calls and the clone size are those of that table, but D and trimming were determined from the DNA. The sample yields around 70,000 clones, roughly 80% seen once. Germline CDR1 is LGHDT and CDR2 is YNNKEL (reference sequence). There are 16 residues in the CDR3. V shed 4 bases, J shed 1 base, and the junction held 6 bases outside the gene matches. What was sequenced was peripheral blood. The rearrangement joins TRBV3-1 (or the pseudogene TRBV3-2) to TRBJ2-3; 9 bases are a match to TRBD2. This sequence originates from a woman of 80 years or more with active or convalescent COVID-19. DNA of the CDR3: TGTGCCAGCAGCCCCCGGACTAGCGCCCGCACAGATACGCAGTATTTT. Translating it yields CASSPRTSARTDTQYF.